Below, one T cell receptor (beta chain) is given with its context. As yet, its antigen is unknown. The data derive from a study of T-cell memory formation after mild COVID-19. Study-level results: Among contracting clones, CD4+ were mainly CM/EM and CD8+ enriched in EMRA.

Germline CDR1 DFQATT, CDR2 SNEGSKA (reference sequence). The CDR3 runs to 15 residues. V lost 4 bases and J lost 7; bases outside the gene matches: 10. The authors produced TCR alpha and TCR beta cDNA libraries with sample barcodes and UMIs by 5'RACE using constant-segment primers. TCRdb called the 5' RACE reads again in MiXCR, with one record for every CDR3 protein. Here the sample spans more than 300,000 distinct CDR3 sequences, approximately 22% being singletons. The chain uses TRBV20-1 and TRBJ1-4, with 9 nucleotides matching TRBD1. The sequence was collected from a man aged 18-30 years who had mild COVID-19 (a few samples of this study predate the infection). Cell type and time point are not known. The sequencing sample was made of PBMCs or a T cell subset sorted from them (not recorded which). The CDR3 protein is CSAKEQGALSEKLFF. As DNA, the CDR3 is TGCAGTGCTAAAGAACAGGGGGCCTTGAGTGAAAAACTGTTTTTT.